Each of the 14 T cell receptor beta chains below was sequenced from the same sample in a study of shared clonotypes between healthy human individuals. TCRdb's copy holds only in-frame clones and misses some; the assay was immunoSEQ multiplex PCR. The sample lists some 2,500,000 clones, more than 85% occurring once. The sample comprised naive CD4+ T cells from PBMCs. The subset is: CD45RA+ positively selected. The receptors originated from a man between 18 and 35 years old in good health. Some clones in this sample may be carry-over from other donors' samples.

Here the CDR3 reads CASSLDTDTQYF. The CDR3 DNA reads TGTGCCAGCAGCTTAGACACAGATACGCAGTATTTT. This rearrangement joins TRBV13 to TRBJ2-3; no clear D. CDR3 length: 12 residues. Germline V gene sequence: CDR1 PRHDT, CDR2 FYEKMQ (reference sequence). V was shortened by 1 base and J by 2 bases, with 1 base between the two germline ends.

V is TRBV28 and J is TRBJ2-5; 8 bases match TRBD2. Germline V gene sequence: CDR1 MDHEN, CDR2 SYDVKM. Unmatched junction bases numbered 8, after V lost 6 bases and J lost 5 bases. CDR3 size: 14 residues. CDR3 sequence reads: CASRNGGAGETQYF. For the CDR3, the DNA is TGTGCCAGCAGGAACGGGGGGGCGGGGGAGACCCAGTACTTC.

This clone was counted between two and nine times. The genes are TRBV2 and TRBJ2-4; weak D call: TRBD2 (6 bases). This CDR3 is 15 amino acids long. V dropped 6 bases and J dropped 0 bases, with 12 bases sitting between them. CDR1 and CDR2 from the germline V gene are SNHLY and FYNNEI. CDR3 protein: CASREISGAKNIQYF. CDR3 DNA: TGTGCCAGCAGGGAGATTAGCGGAGCCAAAAACATTCAGTACTTC.

The CDR3: CASSLGQYNSPLHF. CDR3 sequence (DNA): TGTGCCAGCAGCTTGGGACAGTATAATTCACCCCTCCACTTT. This chain links TRBV5-4 with TRBJ1-6, with TRBD1 as a possible D gene (5 bases). The V end was cut by 0 bases, the J end by 4 bases, with 5 bases between. The CDR3 loop spans 14 amino acids. Germline-derived CDR1 and CDR2 are SGHNT and YYREEE (reference sequence).

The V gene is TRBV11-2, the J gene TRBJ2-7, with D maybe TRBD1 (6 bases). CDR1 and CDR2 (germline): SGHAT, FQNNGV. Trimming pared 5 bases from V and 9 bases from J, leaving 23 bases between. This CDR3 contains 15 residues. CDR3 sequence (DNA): TGTGCCAGCAGCGTGGGGGCCGGGACCCACCTTCCGCAGTACTTC. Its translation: CASSVGAGTHLPQYF.

This CDR3 is CASSSQGLSGTPYNEQFF. The CDR3 region has the DNA TGTGCCAGCAGCTCACAAGGCCTCAGCGGGACCCCTTACAATGAGCAGTTCTTC. This chain joins TRBV7-9 and TRBJ2-1; 7 bases map to TRBD2. Per germline, CDR1 SEHNR and CDR2 FQNEAQ (reference sequence). CDR3 length: 18 amino acids. The ends lost 4 bases at V and 4 bases at J; junction bases unmatched: 16.

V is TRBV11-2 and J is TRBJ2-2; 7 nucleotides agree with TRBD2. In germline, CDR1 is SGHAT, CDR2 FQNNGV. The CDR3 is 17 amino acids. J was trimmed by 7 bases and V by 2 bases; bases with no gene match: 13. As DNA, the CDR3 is TGTGCCAGCAGCTTACAGGGCGGGAGCGGCTATGTCGGGGAGCTGTTTTTT. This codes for CASSLQGGSGYVGELFF.

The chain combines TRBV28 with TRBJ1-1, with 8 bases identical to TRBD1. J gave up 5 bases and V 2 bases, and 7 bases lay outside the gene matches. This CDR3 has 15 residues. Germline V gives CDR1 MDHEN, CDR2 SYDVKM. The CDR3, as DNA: TGTGCCAGCAGTTTAGGACAGGGCCCCGCGACTGAAGCTTTCTTT. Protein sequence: CASSLGQGPATEAFF.

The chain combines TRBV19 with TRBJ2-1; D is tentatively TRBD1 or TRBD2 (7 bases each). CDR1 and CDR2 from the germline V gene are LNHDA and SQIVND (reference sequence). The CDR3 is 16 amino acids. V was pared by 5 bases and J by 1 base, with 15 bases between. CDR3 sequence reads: CASSGPGGASYNEQFF. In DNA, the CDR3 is TGTGCCAGTAGTGGACCAGGGGGGGCGTCCTACAATGAGCAGTTCTTC.

The CDR3 region has the DNA TGTGCCAGCAGCCCGAAGGTCGGGCCGGAAAAACTGTTTTTT. Protein: CASSPKVGPEKLFF. This chain uses TRBV7-2 with TRBJ1-4; D remains ambiguous. The V end was cut by 5 bases, the J end by 8 bases, with 15 bases between. The CDR3 has 14 residues. CDR1 and CDR2 from the germline V gene are SGHTA and FQGNSA. Supplemented by reference TRBV7-2 and TRBJ1-4, the full variable domain reads GAGVSQSPSNKVTEKGKDVELRCDPISGHTALYWYRQSLGQGLEFLIYFQGNSAPDKSGLPSDRFSAERTGGSVSTLTIQRTQQEDSAVYLCASSPKVGPEKLFFGSGTQLSVL.

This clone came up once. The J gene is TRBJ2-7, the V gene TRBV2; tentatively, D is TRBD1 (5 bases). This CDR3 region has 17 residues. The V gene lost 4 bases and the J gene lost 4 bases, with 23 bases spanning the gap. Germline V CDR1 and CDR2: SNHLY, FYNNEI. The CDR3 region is CASSATRATDRIYEQYF. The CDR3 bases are TGTGCCAGCAGTGCGACCCGAGCGACAGACCGAATTTACGAGCAGTACTTC.

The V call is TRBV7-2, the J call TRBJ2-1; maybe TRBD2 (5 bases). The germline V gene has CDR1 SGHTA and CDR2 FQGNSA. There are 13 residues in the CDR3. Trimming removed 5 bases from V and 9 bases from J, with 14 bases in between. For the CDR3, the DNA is TGTGCCAGCAGCCTCCTAAGGGAGACTGAGCAGTTCTTC. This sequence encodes CASSLLRETEQFF.

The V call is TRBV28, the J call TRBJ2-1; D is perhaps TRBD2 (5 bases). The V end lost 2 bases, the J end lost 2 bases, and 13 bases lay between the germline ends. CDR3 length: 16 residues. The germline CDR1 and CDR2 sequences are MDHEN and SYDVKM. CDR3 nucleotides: TGTGCCAGCAGTTTACTAAGCAGGCGGGCCTACAATGAGCAGTTCTTC. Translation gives CASSLLSRRAYNEQFF.

CDR3 bases: TGTGCCAGCAGCTTGGAAGGTGAGCAGTTCTTC. Its translation is CASSLEGEQFF. V gene TRBV5-4 combines with J gene TRBJ2-1, with D hard to call. The V end lost 0 bases, the J end lost 9 bases, and 4 bases lay between the germline ends. CDR3 length: 11 amino acids. The V gene's germline CDR1 is SGHNT and CDR2 YYREEE (reference sequence).